This T cell receptor beta chain came from a study of T cells in Graves' hyperthyroidism and ophthalmopathy. Turning to the study itself: Peripheral blood sampling occurred at initial diagnosis, before any treatment.

PBMCs were obtained from approximately 9.2 ml fresh peripheral blood. CDR1 is MDHEN and CDR2 is SYDVKM in the germline V gene. J lost 1 base, V lost 2 bases, and 9 bases had no gene match. The CDR3 is 17 amino acids. The source material, RNA transcripts, was used to amplify TCR beta CDR3 regions. The HTBI primer set served for first-round RT-PCR of the TCR CDR3. TCRdb analysed the multiplex PCR reads with MiXCR anew, one entry per CDR3 protein. Of 600,000 to 900,000 distinct CDR3 sequences listed, about 17% are singletons. The clonotype comes from a man aged 18 to 30 with Graves' hyperthyroidism. The chain joins TRBV28 to TRBJ1-1; TRBD1 matches at 8 bases. Sequenced: blood. CDR3 region: CASSLRRHRGGNTEAFF. In DNA form, the CDR3 reads TGTGCCAGCAGTTTAAGACGTCACAGGGGGGGGAACACTGAAGCTTTCTTT.